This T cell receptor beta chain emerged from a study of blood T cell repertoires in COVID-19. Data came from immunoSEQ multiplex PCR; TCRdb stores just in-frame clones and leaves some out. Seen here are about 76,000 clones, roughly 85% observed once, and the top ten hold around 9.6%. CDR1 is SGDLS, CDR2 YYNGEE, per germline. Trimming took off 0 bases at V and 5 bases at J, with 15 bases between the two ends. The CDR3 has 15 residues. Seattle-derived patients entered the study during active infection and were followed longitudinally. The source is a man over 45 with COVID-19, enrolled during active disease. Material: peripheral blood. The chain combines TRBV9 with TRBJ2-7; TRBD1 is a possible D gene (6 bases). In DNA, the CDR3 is TGTGCCAGCAGCGTAGGAGTGGGACAATCCAACGAGCAGTACTTC. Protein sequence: CASSVGVGQSNEQYF.